Following are 27 T cell receptor beta chains from one sample sequenced in a study of blood T cell repertoires in COVID-19. Sequenced by immunoSEQ multiplex PCR; TCRdb stores in-frame clones only, minus some. Of around 170,000 clones in the sample, around 83% are singletons; the top ten hold approximately 7%. What was sequenced was peripheral blood. The receptors stem from a man in his fifties with active or convalescent COVID-19.

This chain connects TRBV5-1 to TRBJ2-5; 9 bases are shared with TRBD1. There are 15 residues in the CDR3. Per the germline V gene, CDR1 is SGHRS and CDR2 is YFSETQ. V lost 4 bases, J lost 6 bases, and 10 bases stayed unmatched. CDR3 residues: CASSRQDRGGQTQYF. DNA of the CDR3: TGCGCCAGCAGCCGGCAGGACAGGGGTGGACAGACCCAGTACTTC.

This chain links TRBV6-6 with TRBJ2-3, with D tentatively TRBD1 (6 bases). There are 16 residues in the CDR3. Looked up from germline, CDR1 is MNHNY and CDR2 is SVGAGI (reference sequence). V lost 6 bases to trimming and J lost 1 base, with 17 bases between them. The CDR3 nucleotides are TGTGCCAGCAGCCCCCACAGGGAAGTAGGCACAGATACGCAGTATTTT. Translated: CASSPHREVGTDTQYF.

V gene TRBV4-3 combines with J gene TRBJ2-7; tentatively, D is TRBD2 (6 bases). The CDR3 totals 16 residues. The germline CDR1 and CDR2 sequences are LGHNA and YSLEER. With 1 base removed from V and 3 bases from J, the gap between germline ends came to 16 bases. Written as DNA, the CDR3 is TGCGCCAGCAGCCAAGGAGGACTAAGCCCCAACTACGAGCAGTACTTC. Translating it yields CASSQGGLSPNYEQYF.

The chain uses TRBV3-1 (or the pseudogene TRBV3-2) and TRBJ2-5; 8 bases align to TRBD2. Trimming took 2 bases from V and 1 from J; bases not matched to a gene: 0. Germline CDR1 LGHDT, CDR2 YNNKEL (reference sequence). This CDR3 region has 14 residues. The CDR3 here is CASSQRGGQETQYF. In DNA form, the CDR3 reads TGTGCCAGCAGCCAACGGGGGGGCCAAGAGACCCAGTACTTC.

The chain combines TRBV2 with TRBJ1-2; TRBD1 matches 7 bases. CDR3 length: 14 amino acids. CDR1 is SNHLY and CDR2 is FYNNEI in the germline V gene. The J segment lost 8 bases and the V segment lost 8 bases, leaving 14 bases of the junction unmatched. The CDR3 nucleotides are TGTGCCAGCGGCAGGGGGGACGGGGGCCGCGGCTACACCTTC. Protein: CASGRGDGGRGYTF.

The V call is TRBV19, the J call TRBJ1-5, with 7 bases identical to TRBD1. V lost 5 bases, J lost 5 bases, and 18 bases stayed unmatched. The CDR3 length is 18 residues. Germline loops: CDR1 LNHDA, CDR2 SQIVND (reference sequence). Here the CDR3 DNA reads TGTGCCAGTAGTCCCAGGGGACAGACCTCGTCCGCGTATCAGCCCCAGCATTTT. Its translation: CASSPRGQTSSAYQPQHF. The whole variable domain, remainder taken from reference TRBV19 and TRBJ1-5, is DGGITQSPKYLFRKEGQNVTLSCEQNLNHDAMYWYRQDPGQGLRLIYYSQIVNDFQKGDIAEGYSVSREKKESFPLTVTSAQKNPTAFYLCASSPRGQTSSAYQPQHFGDGTRLSIL.

This sequence joins TRBV5-1 and TRBJ2-7; TRBD2 agrees at 11 bases. Germline trimming cut 0 bases from V and 2 bases from J; bases unmatched to any gene: 1. CDR1 SGHRS and CDR2 YFSETQ come from the germline V gene. CDR3 length: 15 amino acids. The CDR3 sequence is CASSLVAGGTYEQYF. Here the CDR3 DNA reads TGCGCCAGCAGCTTGGTAGCGGGAGGGACCTACGAGCAGTACTTC.

This clone was observed once. The rearrangement joins TRBV19 to TRBJ1-2; D not certain. The ends were cut back, 3 bases at V and 7 bases at J, with 27 bases in the middle. This CDR3 region has 18 residues. CDR1 and CDR2 from the germline V gene are LNHDA and SQIVND (reference sequence). CDR3 in amino acids: CASSITSTDGAYLTGYTF. In nucleotides, the CDR3 is TGTGCCAGTAGTATCACATCGACCGATGGAGCTTACTTAACTGGCTACACCTTC.

This chain connects TRBV13 to TRBJ1-1, with D unresolved. The CDR3 covers 14 residues. In germline, CDR1 is PRHDT, CDR2 FYEKMQ (reference sequence). The ends were cut back, 3 bases at V and 5 bases at J, with 13 bases in the middle. CDR3 DNA: TGTGCCAGCAGCTTTCGGGATGGGGAAACTGAAGCTTTCTTT. Encoded protein: CASSFRDGETEAFF. Variable domain in full (rest from reference TRBV13 and TRBJ1-1): AAGVIQSPRHLIKEKRETATLKCYPIPRHDTVYWYQQGPGQDPQFLISFYEKMQSDKGSIPDRFSAQQFSDYHSELNMSSLELGDSALYFCASSFRDGETEAFFGQGTRLTVV.

The chain recombines TRBV3-1 (or the pseudogene TRBV3-2) with TRBJ2-2, with D perhaps TRBD1 (5 bases). Between the trimmed V and J ends, which lost 0 bases and 1 base, there was a span of 6 bases. The CDR3 is 15 residues long. Germline V gene lookup returns CDR1 LGHDT and CDR2 YNNKEL (reference sequence). The CDR3 nucleotides read TGTGCCAGCAGCCAAGATACAGGGAACACCGGGGAGCTGTTTTTT. This codes for CASSQDTGNTGELFF.

This sequence joins TRBV11-2 and TRBJ2-2, with 8 bases aligning to TRBD2. This CDR3 contains 16 residues. The germline V gene has CDR1 SGHAT and CDR2 FQNNGV. The V and J ends lost 4 bases and 5 bases, in that order; junction bases with no gene match: 9. The CDR3 reads CASSSTGGRVTGELFF. The CDR3 DNA reads TGTGCCAGCAGCTCCACGGGGGGGCGGGTAACCGGGGAGCTGTTTTTT.

This chain links TRBV4-2 with TRBJ2-2, with TRBD2 as a possible D gene (5 bases). The CDR3 length is 15 residues. Per germline, CDR1 LGHNA and CDR2 YNFKEQ. The ends were cut back, 0 bases at V and 5 bases at J, with 10 bases in the middle. DNA of the CDR3: TGTGCCAGCAGCCAAGATCCGGGGAGAACCGGGGAGCTGTTTTTT. Protein sequence: CASSQDPGRTGELFF.

The chain recombines TRBV5-1 with TRBJ2-1; 9 nucleotides agree with TRBD2. J gave up 1 base and V 4 bases, and 6 bases lay outside the gene matches. Germline loops: CDR1 SGHRS, CDR2 YFSETQ. The CDR3 length is 16 residues. The CDR3 DNA reads as TGCGCCAGCAGCCCGGGGCGGGAGGGTTCCTACAATGAGCAGTTCTTC. Amino acid sequence: CASSPGREGSYNEQFF.

V is TRBV5-4 and J is TRBJ2-5, with TRBD2 matching over 14 bases. This CDR3 is built from 16 residues. Trimming cost V 0 bases and J 2 bases; bases outside gene matches: 0. Germline-derived CDR1 and CDR2 are SGHNT and YYREEE (reference sequence). Written as DNA, the CDR3 is TGTGCCAGCAGCTTGGGACTAGCGGGGGGGCAAGAGACCCAGTACTTC. Translation gives CASSLGLAGGQETQYF.

This sequence joins TRBV18 and TRBJ2-1, with 14 nucleotides matching TRBD2. V dropped 5 bases and J dropped 1; count of bases not matched to a gene: 10. In germline, CDR1 is KGHSH, CDR2 LQKENI. CDR3 size: 19 residues. CDR3 coding DNA: TGTGCCAGCTCATCGGGGGGGACTAGCGGGAGAATGTCCTACAATGAGCAGTTCTTC. This codes for CASSSGGTSGRMSYNEQFF.

V usage is TRBV5-4 and J usage is TRBJ2-1; 7 bases agree with TRBD2. The CDR3 loop spans 15 amino acids. Germline trimming cut 1 base from V and 4 bases from J; bases unmatched to any gene: 5. The germline V gene has CDR1 SGHNT and CDR2 YYREEE (reference sequence). CDR3 coding DNA: TGTGCCAGCAGCTTGCGGCTAGCGGAGTACAATGAGCAGTTCTTC. Amino acids: CASSLRLAEYNEQFF.

This rearrangement joins TRBV24-1 to TRBJ1-2; D perhaps matches TRBD1 (6 bases). The CDR3 loop spans 16 amino acids. The germline V and J ends were trimmed by 4 bases and 0 bases, with 14 bases remaining between them. Germline CDR1 is KGHDR and CDR2 is SFDVKD. The CDR3 protein is CATSEGGGRTNYGYTF. The CDR3, as DNA: TGTGCCACCAGTGAGGGAGGGGGACGGACTAACTATGGCTACACCTTC.

This rearrangement joins TRBV19 to TRBJ1-1; TRBD1 matches 7 bases. After removal of 6 bases from V and 5 bases from J, the junction contained 6 bases not matched to a gene. The V gene's germline CDR1 is LNHDA and CDR2 SQIVND (reference sequence). The CDR3 has 13 residues. The CDR3 sequence is CASSQQGFTEAFF. The CDR3 DNA reads TGTGCCAGTAGCCAACAGGGGTTTACTGAAGCTTTCTTT.

The gene calls are TRBV7-9 and TRBJ2-1; possibly TRBD1 for D (6 bases). Trimming took off 5 bases at V and 0 bases at J, with 17 bases between the two ends. The CDR3 loop spans 17 amino acids. Germline CDR1 reads SEHNR; CDR2 reads FQNEAQ (reference sequence). In nucleotides, the CDR3 is TGTGCCAGCAGCCCCTCCTCCGGGACAACCTCCTACAATGAGCAGTTCTTC. This codes for CASSPSSGTTSYNEQFF.

The CDR3 reads CASSHPTGRRTYNEQFF. The CDR3 bases are TGCGCCAGCAGTCACCCCACAGGGAGAAGGACCTACAATGAGCAGTTCTTC. V is TRBV10-1 and J is TRBJ2-1, with D possibly TRBD1 on 6 matching bases. CDR3 size: 17 residues. Germline lookup yields CDR1 WNHNN and CDR2 SYGVQD (reference sequence). V was pared by 5 bases and J by 2 bases, with 19 bases between.

The rearrangement links TRBV19 to TRBJ2-5; 8 bases match TRBD2. The CDR3 is made up of 13 amino acids. The junction had 4 bases not matched to a gene; V was cut back by 5 bases and J by 5 bases. Germline V CDR1 and CDR2: LNHDA, SQIVND (reference sequence). In nucleotides, the CDR3 is TGTGCCAGTAGTTCGGGAGGGGTGGAGACCCAGTACTTC. Protein sequence: CASSSGGVETQYF.

The chain recombines TRBV9 with TRBJ1-1; D uncertain. CDR1 SGDLS and CDR2 YYNGEE come from the germline V gene. The CDR3 sequence is 15 residues long. The germline V and J ends were trimmed by 4 bases and 0 bases, with 13 bases remaining between them. The CDR3 nucleotides are TGTGCCAGCAGCTCGTTCGCAAGCATGAACACTGAAGCTTTCTTT. Protein sequence: CASSSFASMNTEAFF. The full variable domain, completed using reference TRBV9 and TRBJ1-1, is DSGVTQTPKHLITATGQRVTLRCSPRSGDLSVYWYQQSLDQGLQFLIQYYNGEERAKGNILERFSAQQFPDLHSELNLSSLELGDSALYFCASSSFASMNTEAFFGQGTRLTVV.

This clone was counted at least ten times. CDR3 sequence (DNA): TGTGCCAGCAGTTTCTCGGGGTCGAGCTATGGCTACACCTTC. Its protein is CASSFSGSSYGYTF. The rearrangement joins TRBV27 to TRBJ1-2; D not resolved. The CDR3 runs to 14 residues. With 3 bases removed from V and 4 bases from J, the gap between germline ends came to 12 bases. The germline gives CDR1 MNHEY, CDR2 SMNVEV (reference sequence).

The genes are TRBV6-2 or TRBV6-3 and TRBJ1-3; 7 bases match TRBD1. The CDR3 spans 13 residues. CDR1 MNHEY and CDR2 SVGEGT come from the germline V gene. V lost 6 bases to trimming and J lost 2 bases; unmatched junction nucleotides: 1. CDR3: CASSQGAGNTIYF. The CDR3 coding sequence is TGTGCCAGCAGCCAGGGGGCTGGAAACACCATATATTTT.

The chain joins TRBV5-4 to TRBJ2-7; 8 bases map to TRBD2. This CDR3 has 14 amino acids. The trim removed 4 bases at V and 2 bases at J, leaving 5 bases unmatched. CDR1 and CDR2 from the germline V gene are SGHNT and YYREEE (reference sequence). The CDR3 here is CASSPSGSTYEQYF. The CDR3 DNA is TGTGCCAGCAGCCCAAGCGGGAGTACCTACGAGCAGTACTTC.

The gene calls are TRBV3-1 (or the pseudogene TRBV3-2) and TRBJ2-5, with D hard to call. The CDR3 contains 12 residues. Germline assignment: CDR1 LGHDT and CDR2 YNNKEL (reference sequence). V was shortened by 8 bases and J by 2 bases, with 9 bases between the two germline ends. CDR3 amino acids: CASRGSQETQYF. For the CDR3, the DNA is TGTGCCAGCCGCGGAAGTCAAGAGACCCAGTACTTC.

The J gene is TRBJ2-2, the V gene TRBV15; D might be TRBD2 (6 bases). Germline lookup yields CDR1 LNHNV and CDR2 YYDKDF (reference sequence). The CDR3 sequence is 16 residues long. V shed 2 bases and J shed 6 bases, with 16 bases lying between them. The CDR3 DNA reads as TGTGCCACCAGCAGACGGGCGGGATCCATCGCCGGGGAGCTGTTTTTT. Its protein is CATSRRAGSIAGELFF.